The clone carrying this T cell receptor beta chain was seen a handful of times. Its antigen is currently unknown. The sample originates from a study of T cells after yellow fever vaccination. Germline V CDR1 and CDR2: KGHSH, LQKENI. The CDR3 totals 13 residues. Unmatched junction bases numbered 1, after V lost 6 bases and J lost 3 bases. Each CDR3 protein gets one entry after TCRdb re-called the 5' RACE reads with MiXCR. The sample gives about 240,000 distinct CDR3 sequences, 6.9% of which show up once; about 0.85% is in the top ten. Notes on the study in general: Post-booster repertoires contained most primary-vaccination clones again (about 95% CD4, 85% to 90% CD8).

The gene calls are TRBV18 and TRBJ2-1; 8 nucleotides align to TRBD1. The receptor was isolated from a man younger than 40 who received the YFV17D yellow fever vaccine. The sequencing here drew on CD4+ T cells sorted from PBMCs, taken 15 days after the yellow fever booster vaccination. CDR3 sequence (DNA): TGTGCCAGCTCCGGGACAGGCTACAATGAGCAGTTCTTC. Encoded protein: CASSGTGYNEQFF. The full variable domain, with the rest looked up from reference TRBV18 and TRBJ2-1, is NAGVMQNPRHLVRRRGQEARLRCSPMKGHSHVYWYRQLPEEGLKFMVYLQKENIIDESGMPKERFSAEFPKEGPSILRIQQVVRGDSAAYFCASSGTGYNEQFFGPGTRLTVL.